This T cell receptor (beta chain) was profiled in a study of T cell responses to AZD1222 COVID-19 vaccine. General study results and limits: Two AZD1222 administrations were followed by greater Spike-specific TCR breadth and depth. Most donors were white British, females outnumbered males, and clonal diversity was possibly underestimated. Among those given AZD1222, only five or six were seropositive at baseline.

Clones were read by immunoSEQ multiplex PCR, and TCRdb kept only the in-frame ones, dropping some. The sample contains about 140,000 clones, 85% to 95% of which appear only once. Between the trimmed V and J ends, which lost 0 bases and 6 bases, there was a span of 15 bases. The germline CDR1 and CDR2 sequences are SGHRS and YFSETQ. This CDR3 is built from 15 residues. In the case of this clone: The target antigen is unknown.

The receptor comes from an adult who received the AZD1222 COVID-19 vaccine. This material consisted of peripheral blood, taken 28 days after the second AZD1222 dose. The chain joins TRBV5-1 to TRBJ1-1; D perhaps matches TRBD1 (5 bases). Here the CDR3 reads CASSLGAQGGSEAFF. The CDR3 DNA sequence: TGCGCCAGCAGCTTGGGTGCTCAGGGAGGATCTGAAGCTTTCTTT.